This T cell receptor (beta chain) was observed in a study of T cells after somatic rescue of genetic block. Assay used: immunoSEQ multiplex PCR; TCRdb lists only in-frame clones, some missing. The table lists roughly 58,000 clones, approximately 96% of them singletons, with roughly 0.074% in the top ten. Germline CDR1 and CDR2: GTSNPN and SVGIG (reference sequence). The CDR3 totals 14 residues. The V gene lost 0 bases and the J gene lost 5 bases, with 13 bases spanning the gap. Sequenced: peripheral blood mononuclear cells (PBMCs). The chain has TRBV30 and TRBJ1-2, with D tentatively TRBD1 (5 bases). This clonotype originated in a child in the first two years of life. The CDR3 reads CAWSVGADLYGYTF. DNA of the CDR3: TGTGCCTGGAGTGTTGGGGCAGACCTTTATGGCTACACCTTC.